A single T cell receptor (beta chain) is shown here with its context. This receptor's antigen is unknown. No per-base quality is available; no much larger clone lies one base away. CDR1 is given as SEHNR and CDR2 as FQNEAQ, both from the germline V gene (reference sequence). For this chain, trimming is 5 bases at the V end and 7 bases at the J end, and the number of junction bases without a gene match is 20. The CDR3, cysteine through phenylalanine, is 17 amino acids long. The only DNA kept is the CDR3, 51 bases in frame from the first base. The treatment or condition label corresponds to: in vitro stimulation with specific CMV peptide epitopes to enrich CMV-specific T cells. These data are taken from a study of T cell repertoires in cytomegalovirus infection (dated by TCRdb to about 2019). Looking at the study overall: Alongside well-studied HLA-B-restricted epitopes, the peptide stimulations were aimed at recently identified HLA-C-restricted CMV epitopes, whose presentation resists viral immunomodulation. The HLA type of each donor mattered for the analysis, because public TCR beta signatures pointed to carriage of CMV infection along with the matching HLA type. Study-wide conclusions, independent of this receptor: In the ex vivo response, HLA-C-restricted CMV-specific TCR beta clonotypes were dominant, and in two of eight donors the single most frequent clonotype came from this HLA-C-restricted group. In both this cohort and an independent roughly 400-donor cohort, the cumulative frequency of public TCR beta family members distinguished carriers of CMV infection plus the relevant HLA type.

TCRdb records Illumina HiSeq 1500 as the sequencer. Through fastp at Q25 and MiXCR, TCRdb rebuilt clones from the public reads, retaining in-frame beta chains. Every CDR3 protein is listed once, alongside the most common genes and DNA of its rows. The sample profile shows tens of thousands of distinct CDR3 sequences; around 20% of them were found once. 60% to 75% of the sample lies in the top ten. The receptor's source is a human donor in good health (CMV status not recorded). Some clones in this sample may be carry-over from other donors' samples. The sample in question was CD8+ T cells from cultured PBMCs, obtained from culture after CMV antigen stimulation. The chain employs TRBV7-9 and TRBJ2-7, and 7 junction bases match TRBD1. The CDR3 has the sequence CASSMNVGGGLALEQYF. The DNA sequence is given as TGTGCCAGCAGCATGAACGTAGGGGGCGGGCTCGCCCTGGAGCAGTACTTC. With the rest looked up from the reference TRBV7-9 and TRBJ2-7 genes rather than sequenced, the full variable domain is DTGVSQNPRHKITKRGQNVTFRCDPISEHNRLYWYRQTLGQGPEFLTYFQNEAQLEKSRLLSDRFSAERPKGSFSTLEIQRTEQGDSAMYLCASSMNVGGGLALEQYFGPGTRLTVT.